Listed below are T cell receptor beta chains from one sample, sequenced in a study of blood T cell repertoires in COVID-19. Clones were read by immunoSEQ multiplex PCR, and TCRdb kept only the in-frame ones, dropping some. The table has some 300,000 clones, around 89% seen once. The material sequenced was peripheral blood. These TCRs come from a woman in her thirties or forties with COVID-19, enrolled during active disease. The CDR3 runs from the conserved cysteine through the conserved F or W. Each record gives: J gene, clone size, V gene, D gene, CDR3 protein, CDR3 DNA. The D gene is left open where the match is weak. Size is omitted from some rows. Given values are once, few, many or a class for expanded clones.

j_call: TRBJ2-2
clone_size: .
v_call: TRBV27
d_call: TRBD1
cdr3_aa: CASSGTGANTGELFF
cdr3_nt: TGTGCCAGCAGTGGCACAGGGGCCAACACCGGGGAGCTGTTTTTT

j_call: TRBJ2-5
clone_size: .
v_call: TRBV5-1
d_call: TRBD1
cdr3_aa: CASRWGQGMETQYF
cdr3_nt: TGCGCCAGCAGATGGGGACAGGGGATGGAGACCCAGTACTTC

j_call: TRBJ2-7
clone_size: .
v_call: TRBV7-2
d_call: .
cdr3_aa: CASSLDSTYEQYF
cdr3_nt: TGTGCCAGCAGCCTAGACAGCACCTACGAGCAGTACTTC

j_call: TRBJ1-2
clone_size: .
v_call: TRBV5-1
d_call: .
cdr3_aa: CASSRDLQGYGYTF
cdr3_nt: TGCGCCAGCAGTCGGGACCTCCAGGGGTATGGCTACACCTTC

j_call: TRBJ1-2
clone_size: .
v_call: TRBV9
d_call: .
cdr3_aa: CASSARTASWGYTF
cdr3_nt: TGTGCCAGCAGCGCCAGGACAGCCTCTTGGGGCTACACCTTC

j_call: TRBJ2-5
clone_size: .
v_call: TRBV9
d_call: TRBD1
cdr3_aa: CASSVDGTGAQETQYF
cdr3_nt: TGTGCCAGCAGCGTAGACGGGACAGGGGCCCAAGAGACCCAGTACTTC

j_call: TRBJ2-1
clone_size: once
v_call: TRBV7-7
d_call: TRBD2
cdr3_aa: CASSLYPSGGSSYNEQFF
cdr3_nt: TGTGCTAGCAGCTTATATCCTAGCGGGGGGTCCTCCTACAATGAGCAGTTCTTC

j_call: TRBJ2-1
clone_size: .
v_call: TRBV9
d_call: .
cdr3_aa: CASSVAGDAYNEQFF
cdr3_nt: TGTGCCAGCAGCGTAGCAGGGGATGCCTACAATGAGCAGTTCTTC

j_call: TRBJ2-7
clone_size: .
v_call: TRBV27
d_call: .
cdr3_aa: CASSSLKYEQYF
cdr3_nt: TGTGCCAGCAGTTCCCTAAAATACGAGCAGTACTTC

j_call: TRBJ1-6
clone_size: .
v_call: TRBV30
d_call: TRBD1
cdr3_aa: CAWILRQGGSPLHF
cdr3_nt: TGTGCCTGGATTTTAAGACAGGGTGGGTCACCCCTCCACTTT

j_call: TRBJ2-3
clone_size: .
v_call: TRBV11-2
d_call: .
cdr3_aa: CASSPWGDSTDTQYF
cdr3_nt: TGTGCCAGCAGCCCCTGGGGGGACTCCACAGATACGCAGTATTTT

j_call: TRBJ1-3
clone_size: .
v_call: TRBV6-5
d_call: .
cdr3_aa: CASSYRTAFSGNTIYF
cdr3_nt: TGTGCCAGCAGTTACAGGACAGCCTTCTCTGGAAACACCATATATTTT

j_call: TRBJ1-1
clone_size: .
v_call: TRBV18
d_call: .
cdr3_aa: CASSPLAAGMNTEAFF
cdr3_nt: TGTGCCAGCTCACCGCTTGCTGCAGGGATGAACACTGAAGCTTTCTTT

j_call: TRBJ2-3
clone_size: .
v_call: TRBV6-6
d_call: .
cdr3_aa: CASSYSLGDTQYF
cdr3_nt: TGTGCCAGCAGTTACTCGCTCGGAGATACGCAGTATTTT

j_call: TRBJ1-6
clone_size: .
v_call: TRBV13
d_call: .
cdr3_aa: CASSLGQGHNSPLHF
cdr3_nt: TGTGCCAGCAGCTTAGGACAGGGTCATAATTCACCCCTCCACTTT

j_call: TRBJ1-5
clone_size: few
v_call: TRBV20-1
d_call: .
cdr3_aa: CSASDPGQINQPQHF
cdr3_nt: TGCAGTGCTAGTGACCCCGGACAGATCAATCAGCCCCAGCATTTT

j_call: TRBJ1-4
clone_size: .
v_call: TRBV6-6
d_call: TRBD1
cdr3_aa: CASRGTGPEKLFF
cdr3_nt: TGTGCCAGCAGAGGGACAGGTCCTGAAAAACTGTTTTTT

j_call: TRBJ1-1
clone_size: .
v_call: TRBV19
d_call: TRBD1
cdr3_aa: CASSINTGDPNTEAFF
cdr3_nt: TGTGCCAGTAGTATCAATACAGGGGATCCGAACACTGAAGCTTTCTTT